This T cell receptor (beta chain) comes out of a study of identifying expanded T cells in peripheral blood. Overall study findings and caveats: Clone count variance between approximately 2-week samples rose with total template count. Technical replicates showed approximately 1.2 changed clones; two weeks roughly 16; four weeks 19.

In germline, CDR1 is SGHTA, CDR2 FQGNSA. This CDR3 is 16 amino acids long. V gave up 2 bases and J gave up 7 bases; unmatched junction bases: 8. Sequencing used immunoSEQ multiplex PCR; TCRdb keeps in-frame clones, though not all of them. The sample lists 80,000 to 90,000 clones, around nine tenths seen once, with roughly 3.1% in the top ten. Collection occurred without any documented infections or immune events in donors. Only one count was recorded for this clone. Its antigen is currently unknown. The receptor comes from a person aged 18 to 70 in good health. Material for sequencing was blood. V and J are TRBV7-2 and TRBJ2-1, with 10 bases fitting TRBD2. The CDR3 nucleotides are TGTGCCAGCAGCTTACTGAGCGGGGGGGCCGCTAATGAGCAGTTCTTC. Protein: CASSLLSGGAANEQFF. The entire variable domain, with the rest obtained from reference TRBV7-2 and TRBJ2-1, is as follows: GAGVSQSPSNKVTEKGKDVELRCDPISGHTALYWYRQSLGQGLEFLIYFQGNSAPDKSGLPSDRFSAERTGGSVSTLTIQRTQQEDSAVYLCASSLLSGGAANEQFFGPGTRLTVL.